This is a list of T cell receptor beta chains from one sample in a study of regulatory T cells in long-lasting Graves disease. TCRdb ran MiXCR on the multiplex PCR reads and lists one entry per CDR3 protein. The data contain 300,000 to 350,000 distinct CDR3 sequences, around 20% of them singletons. The sample here was peripheral blood mononuclear cells (PBMCs), taken when the disease was refractory, from a patient treated with antithyroid drugs. Receptors were obtained from a female donor with Graves disease. CDR3s include the opening cysteine and the closing phenylalanine or tryptophan. Each record gives: J gene, D gene, V gene, clone size, CDR3 DNA, CDR3 protein. A D gene is named only where the DNA matches it firmly. Not all rows give a size; the values are once, few, many and, for expanded clones, a class.

TRBJ2-5	NA	TRBV7-8	many	TGTGCCAGCAGCTTAGTGGAGGGACTCTTGTTGGAGACCCAGTACTTC	CASSLVEGLLLETQYF
TRBJ1-1	TRBD1	TRBV20-1	many	TGCAGTGCGGGGACAGAGAACACTGAAGCTTTCTTT	CSAGTENTEAFF
TRBJ1-2	TRBD1	TRBV7-2	NA	TGTGCCAGCAGCTCCGCAGGGGGGGCCCCCTTTGGCTACACCTTC	CASSSAGGAPFGYTF
TRBJ2-2	NA	TRBV28	many	TGTGCCAGCACCCCGGGTTTCGGGGAGCTGTTTTTT	CASTPGFGELFF
TRBJ2-2	NA	TRBV7-9	few	TGTGCCAGCAGCCCCCGGGAGACCGGGGAGCTGTTTTTT	CASSPRETGELFF
TRBJ1-6	NA	TRBV4-3	NA	TGCGCCAGCAGCTTAAACCCCAATCTACCCCTCCACTTT	CASSLNPNLPLHF
TRBJ2-5	TRBD2	TRBV4-1	NA	TGCGCCAGCAGCCTAAAAGCGGGGCTCGAGACCCAGTACTTC	CASSLKAGLETQYF
TRBJ1-1	NA	TRBV12-3/TRBV12-4	many	TGTGCCAGCAGTTTAGAACCGGGGGTCTACACTGAAGCTTTCTTT	CASSLEPGVYTEAFF
TRBJ2-7	NA	TRBV7-2	many	TGCGCCAGCAGCTTGGACTTCTCCTACGAGCAGTACTTC	CASSLDFSYEQYF
TRBJ1-5	NA	TRBV6-1	many	TGTGCCAGCAGCCTACGGGACGCTATTCCGCCCCAGCATTTT	CASSLRDAIPPQHF
TRBJ2-7	NA	TRBV7-9	NA	TGTGCCAGCAGCCCCCGGACACACTGCGAGCAGTACTTC	CASSPRTHCEQYF
TRBJ2-7	NA	TRBV20-1	NA	TGCAGTGCTAGAGTGGAATACGAGCAGTACTTC	CSARVEYEQYF
TRBJ1-5	NA	TRBV4-1	NA	TGCGCCAGCAGCCACGCTTACGGCAATCAGCCCCAGCATTTT	CASSHAYGNQPQHF
TRBJ2-5	TRBD2	TRBV11-3	many	TGTGCCAGCAGCGCGCCGAGTGGACTAGCGCAAGAGACCCAGTACTTC	CASSAPSGLAQETQYF
TRBJ2-3	TRBD1	TRBV7-2	many	TGTGCCAGCAGCATCGGACAGGGGCGCACAGATACGCAGTATTTT	CASSIGQGRTDTQYF
TRBJ1-1	NA	TRBV5-1	NA	TGCGCCAGCAGCCTTTTCGGGACACAGGGACGGGGCACTGAAGCTTTCTTT	CASSLFGTQGRGTEAFF
TRBJ2-7	TRBD1	TRBV11-2	many	TGTGCCAGCAGCCCCGGCGCGGGACAGGGGACCTACGAGCAGTACTTC	CASSPGAGQGTYEQYF
TRBJ1-5	NA	TRBV6-2/TRBV6-3	many	TGTGCCAGCAGTTACTCGATTCTCAGGGTGAATCAGCCCCAGCATTTT	CASSYSILRVNQPQHF
TRBJ1-5	NA	TRBV12-3/TRBV12-4	many	TGTGCCAGCAGTTTCGGGGGGCAGGTCAATCAGCCCCAGCATTTT	CASSFGGQVNQPQHF
TRBJ1-1	NA	TRBV18	NA	TGTGCCAGCTCACCAGGACAGATAGCTTTCTTT	CASSPGQIAFF
TRBJ2-7	TRBD1	TRBV2	many	TGTGCCAGCAGCGGCGGGACAGGAGCCTCCTACGAGCAGTACTTC	CASSGGTGASYEQYF
TRBJ2-7	TRBD1	TRBV28	many	TGTGCCAGCACGGGGCCGGGACAGGGTCTCGGCGAGCAGTACTTC	CASTGPGQGLGEQYF
TRBJ2-3	TRBD1	TRBV2	few	TGTGCCAGCAGTGAAACAGGGGCTAGCACAGATACGCAGTATTTT	CASSETGASTDTQYF
TRBJ1-2	NA	TRBV4-1	NA	TGCGCCAGCAGCCATCAGGGGCGGCCCTTCTATGGCTACACCTTC	CASSHQGRPFYGYTF
TRBJ1-3	TRBD1	TRBV28	few	TGTGCCAGCAGCCCGATAGTAGGGCAGGGGGCGTTCGGAAACACCATATATTTT	CASSPIVGQGAFGNTIYF
TRBJ2-2	NA	TRBV7-3	NA	TGTGCCAGCAGCTCCTTCCCCCGCGGCACCGGGGAGCTGTTTTTT	CASSSFPRGTGELFF
TRBJ1-1	NA	TRBV12-3/TRBV12-4	many	TGTGCCAGCAGTTTAATCGATGCCCGCAGGGGACTTATGAACACTGAAGCTTTCTTT	CASSLIDARRGLMNTEAFF
TRBJ1-2	NA	TRBV19	many	TGTGCCAGTAGTATTGATCTTCAGGAGCACCGACTTCGTAACTATGGCTACACCTTC	CASSIDLQEHRLRNYGYTF
TRBJ1-2	NA	TRBV5-1	many	TGCGCCAGCAGCTTGGGTGGACAACAACTCTATGGCTACACCTTC	CASSLGGQQLYGYTF
TRBJ1-5	NA	TRBV28	many	TGTGCCAGCACCACCTTGGGAGAGATCTATAGCAATCAGCCCCAGCATTTT	CASTTLGEIYSNQPQHF
TRBJ2-2	NA	TRBV5-1	few	TGCGCCAGCAGCGCCCGACTAGGCGCCGGGGAGCTGTTTTTT	CASSARLGAGELFF
TRBJ1-1	NA	TRBV12-3/TRBV12-4	NA	TGTGCCAGCAGTCCCCTCCGCGGGTACCCTGAAGCTTTCTTT	CASSPLRGYPEAFF
TRBJ1-2	NA	TRBV7-3	many	TGTGCCAGCAGCTTGCCTTCAGTCTATGGCTACACCTTC	CASSLPSVYGYTF
TRBJ1-5	TRBD1	TRBV5-4	once	TGTGCCAGCAGCTCTGGACAGGAAATGGATCAGCCCCAGCATTTT	CASSSGQEMDQPQHF
TRBJ2-7	NA	TRBV6-1	NA	TGTGCCAGCAGCCTCTCCCGGCGGTTCGAGCAGTACTTC	CASSLSRRFEQYF
TRBJ2-1	TRBD2	TRBV12-3/TRBV12-4	NA	TGTGCCAGCAGTTTAGCGCTAGCGGGGTACAATGAGCAGTTCTTC	CASSLALAGYNEQFF
TRBJ2-7	NA	TRBV20-1	NA	TGCAGTGCTAGAGATCTGTACAGCTCCCTCGAGCAGTACTTC	CSARDLYSSLEQYF
TRBJ1-4	TRBD1	TRBV15	many	TGTGCCACCAGCAGAGCGGGACAGGGGTATGAAAAACTGTTTTTT	CATSRAGQGYEKLFF
TRBJ1-1	NA	TRBV7-9	many	TGTGCCAGCAGCCTGGACCTTGGCACTGAAGCTTTCTTT	CASSLDLGTEAFF
TRBJ2-5	TRBD1	TRBV18	many	TGTGCCAGCAGCCCGGGACAGCAAGAGACCCAGTACTTC	CASSPGQQETQYF
TRBJ2-7	TRBD1	TRBV7-2	many	TGTGCCAGCAGCCCAGGGACAGGGCCCAGCGAGCAGTACTTC	CASSPGTGPSEQYF
TRBJ2-5	NA	TRBV7-9	many	TGTGCCAGCAGTTTCGGGACACAGTACCAAGAGACCCAGTACTTC	CASSFGTQYQETQYF